The present entry profiles one TCR beta chain with its context. As yet, its antigen is unknown. This sample stems from a study of T cell responses to AZD1222 COVID-19 vaccine. Trimming cost V 4 bases and J 4 bases, with 5 bases left between them. Germline V gene lookup returns CDR1 LNHDA and CDR2 SQIVND (reference sequence). The CDR3 is 12 residues long. Using immunoSEQ multiplex PCR, the repertoire was profiled, and TCRdb retains in-frame clones only, with some absent. The table lists more than 95,000 clones, approximately 88% of them singletons. Overall study findings and caveats: Elevations in Spike-specific TCR breadth and depth followed administration of two AZD1222 doses.

This chain links TRBV19 with TRBJ1-5, with D perhaps TRBD1 (5 bases). The specimen was peripheral blood, collected on day 0 of AZD1222 vaccination. The clonotype originates from an adult in good health. The CDR3 bases are TGTGCCAGTAGTAAGGGGAATCAGCCCCAGCATTTT. It translates to CASSKGNQPQHF.